This TCR beta chain was retrieved from a study of blood T cell repertoires in COVID-19. Study overall: The United States, Italy and Spain provided the acute and convalescent COVID-19 samples.

Authors' analysis steps: Amplification with reference gene primers provided the estimates of nucleated cell counts. The data were produced by immunoSEQ multiplex PCR, yet TCRdb's version contains in-frame clones alone and is incomplete. The V and J calls and the clone size are those of that table, but D and trimming were determined from the DNA. The table shows some 160,000 clones, with around 87% occurring only once. Germline V gene data show CDR1 as LNHDA and CDR2 as SQIVND (reference sequence). The CDR3 length is 15 residues. Between the trimmed V and J ends, which lost 9 bases and 6 bases, there was a span of 21 bases.

The receptor's source is an elderly woman with COVID-19, enrolled during active disease. The sample consisted of peripheral blood. The rearrangement uses TRBV19 and TRBJ2-1, with D hard to call. CDR3 region: CASSAGGLRSNEQFF. As DNA, the CDR3 is TGTGCCAGCAGCGCCGGTGGCTTGCGCAGCAATGAGCAGTTCTTC.